The 16 T cell receptor beta chains presented below share a single source sample, sequenced in a study of blood T cell repertoires in COVID-19 (TCRdb year 2020). Library method: the immunoSEQ multiplex PCR assay. TCRdb limited this immuneACCESS table to in-frame rearrangements with V and J called. A share of clones is missing; checked studies link under half to unresolved V genes, and the rest is unexplained. Present in this sample are 60,000 to 95,000 clones, 80% to 90% of which were seen just once. The ten top clones hold less than 7% of the sample. Material for sequencing was peripheral blood. The receptor set was obtained from a woman in her forties or fifties with acute or convalescent COVID-19.

This rearrangement joins TRBV19 to TRBJ1-5, with 8 bases matching TRBD1. Looked up from germline, CDR1 is LNHDA and CDR2 is SQIVND (reference sequence). V lost 0 bases, J lost 0 bases, and 7 bases stayed unmatched. This CDR3 has 18 residues. CDR3 region: CASSIEAGGSYSNQPQHF. The CDR3 DNA is TGTGCCAGTAGTATAGAGGCAGGGGGCTCGTATAGCAATCAGCCCCAGCATTTT.

This sequence joins TRBV14 and TRBJ2-7; D gene unclear. The V gene's germline CDR1 is SGHDN and CDR2 FVKESK. The germline V and J ends were trimmed by 3 bases and 2 bases, with 8 bases remaining between them. CDR3 size: 13 residues. Here the CDR3 DNA reads TGTGCCAGCAGCCATATTCCGGCCTACGAGCAGTACTTC. Translation: CASSHIPAYEQYF.

There are a few counts of this clone. The chain recombines TRBV9 with TRBJ1-2; D is unresolved. CDR3 length: 14 residues. V was shortened by 4 bases and J by 5 bases, with 15 bases between the two germline ends. Germline CDR1 is SGDLS and CDR2 is YYNGEE. This CDR3 is CASSPGLTDYGYTF. The CDR3 DNA is TGTGCCAGCAGCCCCGGACTAACCGATTATGGCTACACCTTC.

J is TRBJ1-3 and V is TRBV28, with D tentatively TRBD1 (5 bases). V was clipped by 5 bases and J by 6 bases, with 20 bases between them. The CDR3 contains 16 residues. Germline lookup yields CDR1 MDHEN and CDR2 SYDVKM. This chain's CDR3 is CASSPWGTENVNTIYF. CDR3 nucleotides: TGTGCCAGCAGTCCCTGGGGGACTGAGAATGTAAACACCATATATTTT.

This clone was counted a single time. This chain connects TRBV18 to TRBJ2-7; a possible D gene is TRBD1 (5 bases). Germline-derived CDR1 and CDR2 are KGHSH and LQKENI. V lost 3 bases and J lost 3, with 15 bases in between. The CDR3 covers 15 residues. CDR3 sequence (DNA): TGTGCCAGCTCACCTAACCGGAAGGGGATCTACGAGCAGTACTTC. Amino acid sequence: CASSPNRKGIYEQYF.

The genes are TRBV29-1 and TRBJ1-2, with D unclear. Trimming took off 3 bases at V and 8 bases at J, with 7 bases between the two ends. The length of the CDR3 is 10 residues. In germline, CDR1 is SQVTM, CDR2 ANQGSEA. The CDR3 protein is CSVEPEGYTF. CDR3 in DNA: TGCAGCGTTGAGCCGGAGGGCTACACCTTC.

The count of this clone is one. The chain combines TRBV14 with TRBJ2-7; unclear D gene. Germline assignment: CDR1 SGHDN and CDR2 FVKESK. This CDR3 has 12 residues. Trimming removed 3 bases from V and 2 bases from J, with 5 bases in between. In DNA, the CDR3 is TGTGCCAGCAGCCATAACACCTACGAGCAGTACTTC. Its translation: CASSHNTYEQYF.

This chain links TRBV27 with TRBJ2-1, with a possible D match to TRBD1 (5 bases). The V gene's germline CDR1 is MNHEY and CDR2 SMNVEV (reference sequence). V lost 3 bases to trimming and J lost 9 bases, with 12 bases between them. CDR3 length: 13 residues. The CDR3 DNA is TGTGCCAGCAGTTTCTCCCAGGGCACTGAGCAGTTCTTC. Protein sequence: CASSFSQGTEQFF.

The V call is TRBV11-3, the J call TRBJ2-1; tentative D call: TRBD1 (5 bases). The CDR3 extends over 14 amino acids. Trimming cost V 3 bases and J 9 bases, with 15 bases left between them. CDR1 is SGHNT, CDR2 YENEEA, per germline. CDR3: CASSLGPRLAEQFF. Here the CDR3 DNA reads TGTGCCAGCAGCTTGGGGCCCAGGCTCGCTGAGCAGTTCTTC. Full variable domain (rest looked up from reference TRBV11-3 and TRBJ2-1): EAGVVQSPRYKIIEKKQPVAFWCNPISGHNTLYWYLQNLGQGPELLIRYENEEAVDDSQLPKDRFSAERLKGVDSTLKIQPAELGDSAVYLCASSLGPRLAEQFFGPGTRLTVL.

Written as DNA, the CDR3 is TGTGCCAGCAGCAGAAACCCGGGACAGGGGGCCGGGGAGCTGTTTTTT. It yields the protein CASSRNPGQGAGELFF. The V and J genes are TRBV5-6 and TRBJ2-2; 11 bases map to TRBD1. The germline V gene encodes CDR1 SGHDT and CDR2 YYEEEE. The CDR3 is made up of 16 amino acids. V dropped 4 bases and J dropped 6; count of bases not matched to a gene: 8. Full variable domain (missing parts from reference TRBV5-6 and TRBJ2-2): DAGVTQSPTHLIKTRGQQVTLRCSPKSGHDTVSWYQQALGQGPQFIFQYYEEEERQRGNFPDRFSGHQFPNYSSELNVNALLLGDSALYLCASSRNPGQGAGELFFGEGSRLTVL.

The CDR3 loop reads CASSHAGQGGSETQYF. The CDR3 bases are TGTGCCAGCAGCCACGCGGGGCAGGGGGGTTCGGAGACCCAGTACTTC. This chain joins TRBV7-6 and TRBJ2-5, with D possibly matching TRBD1 (7 bases). Germline loops: CDR1 SGHVS, CDR2 FNYEAQ. V lost 5 bases, J lost 5 bases, and 21 bases lay in between. The CDR3 runs to 16 residues. Drawing the rest from reference TRBV7-6 and TRBJ2-5, the complete variable domain is GAGVSQSPRYKVTKRGQDVALRCDPISGHVSLYWYRQALGQGPEFLTYFNYEAQQDKSGLPNDRFSAERPEGSISTLTIQRTEQRDSAMYRCASSHAGQGGSETQYFGPGTRLLVL.

J is TRBJ1-6 and V is TRBV19, with 7 bases identical to TRBD1. The V gene's germline CDR1 is LNHDA and CDR2 SQIVND (reference sequence). CDR3 length equals 14 residues. V lost 8 bases and J lost 10; bases outside the gene matches: 11. The chain's CDR3 is CASGDTQGESPLHF. CDR3 coding DNA: TGTGCCAGTGGGGACACGCAGGGGGAGTCACCCCTCCACTTT.

To note about this clone: A junction boundary mismatches the germline segment, possibly from a read error. The genes are TRBV7-7 and TRBJ2-7, with 8 bases identical to TRBD2. The CDR3 is 13 residues long. CDR1 is SSHAT, CDR2 FNYEAQ, per germline (reference sequence). CDR3 residues: CASSIGLAKEQYF. The CDR3 DNA sequence: TGTGCTAGCAGCATAGGACTAGCTAAAGAGCAGTACTTC.

This chain connects TRBV19 to TRBJ1-1; D is unclear. The V end lost 3 bases, the J end lost 4 bases, and 18 bases lay between the germline ends. Germline CDR1 reads LNHDA; CDR2 reads SQIVND (reference sequence). The CDR3 runs to 16 residues. CDR3 amino acids: CASSMGRNLRGTEAFF. CDR3 sequence (DNA): TGTGCCAGTAGTATGGGAAGGAACTTACGGGGCACTGAAGCTTTCTTT.

The chain carries TRBV2 and TRBJ1-1; 8 bases match TRBD1. The CDR3 has 14 residues. Germline trimming cut 4 bases from V and 5 bases from J; bases unmatched to any gene: 6. Germline V gives CDR1 SNHLY, CDR2 FYNNEI. In DNA form, the CDR3 reads TGTGCCAGCAGTGCTTCAGGGGGCATAACTGAAGCTTTCTTT. Translated: CASSASGGITEAFF.

The chain has TRBV19 and TRBJ2-5; 9 bases are a match to TRBD2. The CDR3 spans 14 residues. Looked up from germline, CDR1 is LNHDA and CDR2 is SQIVND (reference sequence). V lost 3 bases to trimming and J lost 7 bases; unmatched junction nucleotides: 6. The CDR3: CASSISGGPGTQYF. CDR3 DNA: TGTGCCAGTAGTATTAGCGGGGGACCGGGGACCCAGTACTTC.